This entry lists 14 T cell receptor beta chains sequenced from one sample in a study of T cells after yellow fever vaccination. A single record per CDR3 protein comes from TCRdb applying MiXCR to the 5' RACE reads. The sample shows just under 600,000 distinct CDR3 sequences, about 14% of them seen only once. The input for sequencing was PBMCs, taken on the day of the yellow fever booster vaccination. The receptors shown here come from a man aged 25-45 years who received the YFV17D yellow fever vaccine.

Ten or more counts support this clonotype. This chain joins TRBV12-3 or TRBV12-4 and TRBJ2-3; 9 bases are a match to TRBD2. The junction had 8 bases not matched to a gene; V was cut back by 3 bases and J by 4 bases. This CDR3 comprises 16 residues. CDR3 residues: CASSFPRAGGADTQYF. The CDR3, as DNA: TGTGCCAGCAGTTTCCCCCGCGCGGGAGGGGCAGATACGCAGTATTTT.

The chain recombines TRBV30 with TRBJ1-5; the match to TRBD1 covers 10 bases. Trimming removed 0 bases from V and 3 bases from J; junction bases left unmatched: 8. CDR3 length: 17 amino acids. Germline V gives CDR1 GTSNPN, CDR2 SVGIG (reference sequence). For the CDR3, the DNA is TGTGCCTGGAGTGTATGGGGGACAGGGGCGCTCAATCAGCCCCAGCATTTT. The encoded protein is CAWSVWGTGALNQPQHF. Full variable domain (outside the CDR3, taken from reference TRBV30 and TRBJ1-5): SQTIHQWPATLVQPVGSPLSLECTVEGTSNPNLYWYRQAAGRGLQLLFYSVGIGQISSEVPQNLSASRPQDRQFILSSKKLLLSDSGFYLCAWSVWGTGALNQPQHFGDGTRLSIL.

The chain couples TRBV7-2 to TRBJ2-5; 11 bases align to TRBD1. CDR3 length: 16 amino acids. CDR1 and CDR2 (germline): SGHTA, FQGNSA. Trimming cost V 2 bases and J 2 bases; bases outside gene matches: 4. The CDR3 DNA reads TGTGCCAGCAGCTTAATGGGACAGGGGGTTCAAGAGACCCAGTACTTC. Amino acid sequence: CASSLMGQGVQETQYF.

This chain links TRBV7-6 with TRBJ2-7, with 7 positions matching TRBD1. The CDR3 extends over 14 amino acids. Germline loops: CDR1 SGHVS, CDR2 FNYEAQ. V was pared by 3 bases and J by 3 bases, with 5 bases of the junction left unmatched. This chain's CDR3 is CASSFHDRDYEQYF. The CDR3 nucleotides read TGTGCCAGCAGCTTCCACGACAGGGACTACGAGCAGTACTTC.

This clonotype has a handful of counts. The CDR3: CSASLGRAYEQYF. The CDR3 DNA reads TGCAGTGCTAGTTTGGGCAGGGCATACGAGCAGTACTTC. The rearrangement uses TRBV20-1 and TRBJ2-7; TRBD1 is a possible D gene (5 bases). V was trimmed by 3 bases and J by 4 bases, leaving 13 bases between them. The CDR3 is 13 residues long. Germline V gene lookup returns CDR1 DFQATT and CDR2 SNEGSKA (reference sequence).

The gene calls are TRBV29-1 and TRBJ2-7; 8 nucleotides agree with TRBD2. Germline values: CDR1 SQVTM, CDR2 ANQGSEA. V gave up 7 bases and J gave up 0 bases; unmatched junction bases: 8. CDR3 length: 14 residues. The CDR3 protein is CSGPAGAPSYEQYF. As DNA, the CDR3 is TGCAGCGGACCAGCGGGAGCCCCCTCCTACGAGCAGTACTTC.

In its sample, this clonotype was seen a few times. This chain joins TRBV3-1 and TRBJ2-5; D is unresolved. V was trimmed by 3 bases and J by 5 bases, leaving 7 bases between them. Per the germline V gene, CDR1 is LGHDT and CDR2 is YNNKEL (reference sequence). The CDR3 is made up of 12 amino acids. The CDR3 spells CASSQQSETQYF. The CDR3 DNA is TGTGCCAGCAGCCAGCAGTCCGAGACCCAGTACTTC.

The V gene is TRBV5-1, the J gene TRBJ2-3; 9 positions match TRBD2. V shed 5 bases, J shed 7 bases, and the junction held 8 bases outside the gene matches. The V gene's germline CDR1 is SGHRS and CDR2 YFSETQ. The CDR3 runs to 14 residues. The CDR3 region is CASRPDSGRYTQYF. CDR3 sequence (DNA): TGCGCCAGCAGACCCGATAGCGGGAGATATACGCAGTATTTT.

This clonotype was counted between two and nine times. The chain employs TRBV7-2 and TRBJ1-1, with 7 bases identical to TRBD1. The CDR3 is 15 amino acids. Trimming cost V 2 bases and J 5 bases; bases outside gene matches: 8. The germline V gene encodes CDR1 SGHTA and CDR2 FQGNSA. CDR3 residues: CASSLKGQGVTEAFF. Written as DNA, the CDR3 is TGTGCCAGCAGCTTAAAGGGGCAGGGGGTTACTGAAGCTTTCTTT.

The V call is TRBV30, the J call TRBJ1-2; TRBD1 is a possible D gene (5 bases). The CDR3 has 16 residues. Deletions cut 7 bases from V and 5 bases from J, with 26 bases between. Per germline, CDR1 GTSNPN and CDR2 SVGIG (reference sequence). The CDR3 region is CASSRDPGLDGYGYTF. CDR3 DNA sequence: TGTGCCTCCAGCCGGGACCCGGGACTGGATGGTTATGGCTACACCTTC.

The chain links TRBV20-1 to TRBJ2-1; D is perhaps TRBD1 or TRBD2 (5 bases each). From germline, CDR1 is DFQATT and CDR2 SNEGSKA (reference sequence). V was shortened by 2 bases and J by 4 bases, with 12 bases between the two germline ends. This CDR3 has 14 residues. Here the CDR3 reads CSARSGTLYNEQFF. CDR3 DNA: TGCAGTGCTAGAAGTGGGACCTTATACAATGAGCAGTTCTTC.

This clonotype came up a few times. The CDR3 here is CASSYLGASYEQYF. In DNA, the CDR3 is TGTGCCAGCAGCTATCTTGGGGCTTCCTACGAGCAGTACTTC. V gene TRBV7-2 combines with J gene TRBJ2-7; D possibly corresponds to TRBD1 (5 bases). The germline V gene has CDR1 SGHTA and CDR2 FQGNSA. Trimming took off 4 bases at V and 1 base at J, with 11 bases between the two ends. CDR3 length: 14 amino acids.

This rearrangement joins TRBV6-6 to TRBJ2-7; D possibly corresponds to TRBD2 (5 bases). There are 13 residues in the CDR3. V lost 6 bases to trimming and J lost 0 bases, with 9 bases between them. Per germline, CDR1 MNHNY and CDR2 SVGAGI (reference sequence). CDR3 sequence: CASSDGGSYEQYF. The CDR3 DNA is TGTGCCAGCAGCGACGGAGGCTCCTACGAGCAGTACTTC.

This clonotype has a handful of counts. The chain uses TRBV9 and TRBJ2-5, with TRBD2 matching over 8 bases. This CDR3 spans 16 amino acids. Germline V gene sequence: CDR1 SGDLS, CDR2 YYNGEE. V shed 0 bases and J 2 bases; nucleotides not matched to a gene: 6. CDR3 nucleotides: TGTGCCAGCAGCGTAGACGTGGGCGGGGGGCAAGAGACCCAGTACTTC. Protein product: CASSVDVGGGQETQYF.